These 14 T cell receptor beta chains were sequenced from one sample in a study of blood T cell repertoires in COVID-19. Profiling relied on immunoSEQ multiplex PCR, and the TCRdb table lists in-frame clones only, not all of them. The data contain hundreds of thousands of clones, around 85% of them singletons. The sequenced sample was PBMCs or T cells enriched from blood (not recorded which). These receptors came from a woman aged 40 to 50 who had recovered from COVID-19.

The chain employs TRBV7-2 and TRBJ1-4; no clear D gene. Trimming stripped 3 bases from V and 8 bases from J, with 13 bases between. The germline V gene encodes CDR1 SGHTA and CDR2 FQGNSA. The length of the CDR3 is 14 residues. CDR3 DNA sequence: TGTGCCAGCAGCTTTAGTGCTCGGGTCGAAAAACTGTTTTTT. Its protein product is CASSFSARVEKLFF.

The chain joins TRBV9 to TRBJ2-1; 8 bases match TRBD2. Germline-derived CDR1 and CDR2 are SGDLS and YYNGEE. J was trimmed by 0 bases and V by 3 bases; bases with no gene match: 8. This CDR3 has 17 amino acids. The CDR3 sequence is CASSEGTGTSSYNEQFF. The CDR3 nucleotides are TGTGCCAGCAGCGAGGGGACCGGGACTAGCTCCTACAATGAGCAGTTCTTC.

Written as DNA, the CDR3 is TGTGCCAGCAGCTTAGGAACCGGCGGACAGGCTCTCTATGGCTACACCTTC. Translating it yields CASSLGTGGQALYGYTF. This chain uses TRBV7-6 with TRBJ1-2, with 7 positions matching TRBD1. The trim removed 1 base at V and 4 bases at J, leaving 12 bases unmatched. The CDR3 sequence is 17 residues long. Looked up from germline, CDR1 is SGHVS and CDR2 is FNYEAQ.

The chain links TRBV28 to TRBJ1-4; 8 nucleotides line up with TRBD1. This CDR3 is 14 amino acids long. The germline CDR1 and CDR2 sequences are MDHEN and SYDVKM. Unmatched junction bases numbered 9, after V lost 6 bases and J lost 9 bases. The chain's CDR3 is CASRPTGGMKKLFF. For the CDR3, the DNA is TGTGCCAGCAGGCCTACAGGGGGTATGAAAAAACTGTTTTTT.

The chain uses TRBV20-1 and TRBJ2-7, with 8 nucleotides matching TRBD2. This CDR3 region has 15 residues. The junction had 12 bases not matched to a gene; V was cut back by 4 bases and J by 4 bases. Looked up from germline, CDR1 is DFQATT and CDR2 is SNEGSKA (reference sequence). The CDR3 region is CSANEAGAGAYEQYF. For the CDR3, the DNA is TGCAGTGCTAATGAAGCGGGAGCGGGTGCTTACGAGCAGTACTTC.

The CDR3 region has the DNA TGTGCCAGCAGCTTAGGGCAGGCGAACTCTGGAAACACCATATATTTT. Its translation is CASSLGQANSGNTIYF. This sequence joins TRBV7-2 and TRBJ1-3; unclear D gene. Trimming removed 1 base from V and 0 bases from J, with 10 bases in between. Germline V gene lookup returns CDR1 SGHTA and CDR2 FQGNSA. The CDR3 has 16 amino acids.

This chain connects TRBV18 to TRBJ1-6; D perhaps matches TRBD1 (6 bases). V shed 3 bases and J shed 7 bases, with 13 bases lying between them. Germline V lookup: CDR1 KGHSH, CDR2 LQKENI. The CDR3 has 15 residues. The CDR3 sequence is CASSPLRQGNSPLHF. The CDR3 nucleotides are TGTGCCAGCTCACCCCTGAGGCAGGGGAATTCACCCCTCCACTTT.

The rearrangement uses TRBV30 and TRBJ1-5; D unclear. In germline, CDR1 is GTSNPN, CDR2 SVGIG (reference sequence). The CDR3 loop spans 15 amino acids. The V end was cut by 0 bases, the J end by 2 bases, with 11 bases between. CDR3 coding DNA: TGTGCCTGGAGTGTACTGGGTGAGGGCAATCAGCCCCAGCATTTT. Translation: CAWSVLGEGNQPQHF.

With respect to this clone: Additional DNA sequences in this sample encode the identical CDR3. The chain recombines TRBV7-9 with TRBJ1-2; tentative D call: TRBD1 (5 bases). Per the germline V gene, CDR1 is SEHNR and CDR2 is FQNEAQ (reference sequence). Between the trimmed V and J ends, which lost 5 bases and 4 bases, there was a span of 11 bases. This CDR3 spans 13 amino acids. CDR3 protein: CASSPGGGYGYTF. The CDR3 region has the DNA TGTGCCAGCAGCCCCGGGGGTGGCTATGGCTACACCTTC.

V gene TRBV29-1 combines with J gene TRBJ2-3; 9 positions agree with TRBD2. In germline, CDR1 is SQVTM, CDR2 ANQGSEA. The trim removed 1 base at V and 0 bases at J, leaving 2 bases unmatched. This CDR3 comprises 15 residues. The CDR3 protein is CSVEGTSESTDTQYF. The CDR3 nucleotides are TGCAGCGTTGAAGGGACTAGCGAGAGCACAGATACGCAGTATTTT.

V is TRBV19 and J is TRBJ2-1, with 10 bases fitting TRBD2. CDR3 length equals 17 residues. Germline V gene sequence: CDR1 LNHDA, CDR2 SQIVND (reference sequence). Trimming cost V 6 bases and J 3 bases; bases outside gene matches: 11. In nucleotides, the CDR3 is TGTGCCAGTAGCACCCCCAGCGGGAGGGGCGTCTACAATGAGCAGTTCTTC. Amino acid sequence: CASSTPSGRGVYNEQFF.

The chain links TRBV5-6 to TRBJ1-1; 11 bases are a match to TRBD1. J lost 5 bases, V lost 4 bases, and 4 bases had no gene match. This CDR3 contains 14 residues. Germline V gene sequence: CDR1 SGHDT, CDR2 YYEEEE. Written as DNA, the CDR3 is TGTGCCAGCAGCCCAGGGGACAGGGGGACTGAAGCTTTCTTT. This encodes CASSPGDRGTEAFF.

V gene TRBV20-1 combines with J gene TRBJ2-1; 7 positions match TRBD2. The CDR3 spans 11 residues. The germline CDR1 and CDR2 sequences are DFQATT and SNEGSKA (reference sequence). Trimming cost V 7 bases and J 7 bases; bases outside gene matches: 4. CDR3 amino acids: CSGLAVNEQFF. CDR3 nucleotide sequence: TGCAGTGGCCTAGCGGTAAATGAGCAGTTCTTC.

The chain links TRBV28 to TRBJ1-2; TRBD1 matches at 9 bases. The trim removed 2 bases at V and 8 bases at J, leaving 3 bases unmatched. This CDR3 region has 13 residues. Germline V gene sequence: CDR1 MDHEN, CDR2 SYDVKM. CDR3 DNA: TGTGCCAGCAGTTTAAACAGGGGGCTCGGCTACACCTTC. Protein sequence: CASSLNRGLGYTF.